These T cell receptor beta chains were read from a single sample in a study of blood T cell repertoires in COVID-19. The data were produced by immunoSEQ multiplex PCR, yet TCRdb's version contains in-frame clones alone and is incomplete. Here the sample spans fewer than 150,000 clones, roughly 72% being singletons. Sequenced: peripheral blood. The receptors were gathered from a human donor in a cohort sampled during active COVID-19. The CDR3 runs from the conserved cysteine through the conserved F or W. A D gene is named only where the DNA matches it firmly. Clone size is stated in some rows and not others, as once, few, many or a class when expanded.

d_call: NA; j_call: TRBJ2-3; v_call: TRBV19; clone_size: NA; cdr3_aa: CASTSPDRPSTDTQYF; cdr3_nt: TGTGCCAGTACCTCACCGGACAGACCCAGCACAGATACGCAGTATTTT
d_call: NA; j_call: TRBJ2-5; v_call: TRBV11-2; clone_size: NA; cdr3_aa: CASSLGLEETQYF; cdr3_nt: TGTGCCAGCAGCTTAGGTCTAGAAGAGACCCAGTACTTC
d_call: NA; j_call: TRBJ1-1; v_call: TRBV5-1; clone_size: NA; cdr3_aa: CASSLNEVTEAFF; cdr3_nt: TGCGCCAGCAGCTTGAACGAGGTCACTGAAGCTTTCTTT
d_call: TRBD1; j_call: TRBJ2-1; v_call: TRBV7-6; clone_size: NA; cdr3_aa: CASSWGQGAKNEQFF; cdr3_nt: TGTGCCAGCAGCTGGGGACAGGGGGCGAAGAATGAGCAGTTCTTC
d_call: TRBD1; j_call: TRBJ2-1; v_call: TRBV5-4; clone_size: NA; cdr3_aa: CASSNPGQGPYNEQFF; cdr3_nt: TGTGCCAGCAGCAATCCGGGACAGGGACCCTACAATGAGCAGTTCTTC
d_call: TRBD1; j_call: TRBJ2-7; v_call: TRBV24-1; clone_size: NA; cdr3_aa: CATSDRDRGAHEQYF; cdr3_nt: TGTGCCACCAGTGACCGGGACAGGGGGGCCCACGAGCAGTACTTC
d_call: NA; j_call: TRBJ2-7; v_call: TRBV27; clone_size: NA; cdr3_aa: CASSLFKGGSSYEQYF; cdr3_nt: TGTGCCAGCAGTTTATTTAAGGGTGGGAGCTCCTACGAGCAGTACTTC
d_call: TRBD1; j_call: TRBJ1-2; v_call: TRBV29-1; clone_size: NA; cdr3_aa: CSVGGQGLLGYTF; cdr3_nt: TGCAGCGTTGGCGGACAGGGTCTATTAGGCTACACCTTC
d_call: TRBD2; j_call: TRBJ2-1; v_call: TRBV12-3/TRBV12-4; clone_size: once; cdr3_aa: CATVPSPGGEQFF; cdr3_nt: TGTGCCACAGTGCCTTCTCCGGGGGGGGAGCAGTTCTTC
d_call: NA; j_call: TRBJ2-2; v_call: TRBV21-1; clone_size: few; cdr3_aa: CASIEDRDYTGELFF; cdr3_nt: TGTGCCAGCATCGAGGACAGGGATTACACCGGGGAGCTGTTTTTT
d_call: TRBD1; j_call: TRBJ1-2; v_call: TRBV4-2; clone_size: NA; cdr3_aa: CASSQDRDRGLYGYTF; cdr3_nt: TGTGCCAGCAGCCAGGACCGGGACAGGGGGCTCTATGGCTACACCTTC
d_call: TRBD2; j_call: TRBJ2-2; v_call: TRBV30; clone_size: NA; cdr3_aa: CAWSVREGFHTGELFF; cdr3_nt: TGTGCCTGGAGTGTACGGGAGGGGTTTCACACCGGGGAGCTGTTTTTT
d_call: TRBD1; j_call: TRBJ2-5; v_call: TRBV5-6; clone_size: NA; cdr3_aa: CASTQGDRQETQYF; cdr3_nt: TGTGCCAGCACCCAAGGGGACAGACAAGAGACCCAGTACTTC
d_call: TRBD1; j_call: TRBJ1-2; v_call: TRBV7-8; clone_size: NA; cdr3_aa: CASSPSGTDSNGYTF; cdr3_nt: TGTGCCAGCAGCCCCTCCGGGACAGACAGTAATGGCTACACCTTC
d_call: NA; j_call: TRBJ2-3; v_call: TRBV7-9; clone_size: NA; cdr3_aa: CASSLGAGMQYF; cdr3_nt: TGTGCCAGCAGCTTAGGGGCGGGGATGCAGTATTTT
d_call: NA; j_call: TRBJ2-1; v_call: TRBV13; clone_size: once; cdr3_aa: CASYSSYNEQFF; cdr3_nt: TGTGCCAGCTACAGCTCCTACAATGAGCAGTTCTTC
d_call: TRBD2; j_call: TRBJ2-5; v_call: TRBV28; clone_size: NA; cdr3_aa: CASSPSGTSRKQTQYF; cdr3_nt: TGTGCCAGCAGTCCCTCGGGGACTAGCCGTAAACAGACCCAGTACTTC
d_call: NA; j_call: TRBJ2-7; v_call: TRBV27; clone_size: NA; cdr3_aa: CASSWISRQGRGHEQYF; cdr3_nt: TGTGCCAGCAGTTGGATCTCGCGACAGGGGAGGGGACACGAGCAGTACTTC
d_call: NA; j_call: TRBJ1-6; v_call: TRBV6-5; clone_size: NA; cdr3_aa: CASSYSTGLNSPLHF; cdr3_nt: TGTGCCAGCAGTTACTCGACAGGACTTAATTCACCCCTCCACTTT
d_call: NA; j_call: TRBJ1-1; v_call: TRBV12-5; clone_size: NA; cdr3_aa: CASGNQGNTEAFF; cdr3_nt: TGTGCTAGTGGGAACCAGGGGAACACTGAAGCTTTCTTT
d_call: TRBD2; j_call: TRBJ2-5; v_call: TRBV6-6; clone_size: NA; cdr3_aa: CASSSSGETQYF; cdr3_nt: TGTGCCAGCAGTTCTAGCGGGGAGACCCAGTACTTC
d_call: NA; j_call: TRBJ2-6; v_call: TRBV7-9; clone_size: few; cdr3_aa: CASRSGRGLGSSGANVLTF; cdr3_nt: TGTGCCAGCAGATCCGGTAGGGGTTTAGGAAGCTCTGGGGCCAACGTCCTGACTTTC
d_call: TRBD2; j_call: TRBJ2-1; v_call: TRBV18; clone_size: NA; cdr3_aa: CASSPSGGYNEQFF; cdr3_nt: TGTGCCAGCTCACCATCGGGAGGTTACAATGAGCAGTTCTTC
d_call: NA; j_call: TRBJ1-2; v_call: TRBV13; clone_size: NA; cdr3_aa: CASSSQRNYGYTF; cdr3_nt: TGTGCCAGCAGCTCCCAGCGAAACTATGGCTACACCTTC
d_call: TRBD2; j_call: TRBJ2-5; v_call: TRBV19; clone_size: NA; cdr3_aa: CARPPAGGGYMETQYF; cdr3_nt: TGTGCCAGACCACCTGCGGGGGGGGGCTATATGGAGACCCAGTACTTC
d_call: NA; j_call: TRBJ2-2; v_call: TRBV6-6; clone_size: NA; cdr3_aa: CASSRNVGGIITGELFF; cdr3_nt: TGTGCCAGCAGCCGAAATGTTGGGGGCATTATCACCGGGGAGCTGTTTTTT
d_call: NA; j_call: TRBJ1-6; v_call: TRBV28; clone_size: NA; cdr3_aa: CASLGGGSSYNSPLHF; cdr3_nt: TGTGCCAGCCTCGGGGGAGGGAGCTCCTATAATTCACCCCTCCACTTT
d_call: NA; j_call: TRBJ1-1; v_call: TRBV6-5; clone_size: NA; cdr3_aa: CAARGRDTEAFF; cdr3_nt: TGTGCCGCCAGGGGCCGAGACACTGAAGCTTTCTTT
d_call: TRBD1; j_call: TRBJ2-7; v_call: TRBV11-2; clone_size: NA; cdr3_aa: CASSQDRGTYEQYF; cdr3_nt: TGTGCCAGCAGCCAGGACAGGGGAACCTACGAGCAGTACTTC
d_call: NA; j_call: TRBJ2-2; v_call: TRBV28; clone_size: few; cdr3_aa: CASSSTQQGYYGELFF; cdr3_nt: TGTGCCAGCAGTTCCACGCAACAGGGTTACTACGGGGAGCTGTTTTTT
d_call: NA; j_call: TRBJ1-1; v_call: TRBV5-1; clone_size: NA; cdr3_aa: CASSLWAGARTEAFF; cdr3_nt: TGCGCCAGCAGCTTGTGGGCGGGGGCCAGGACTGAAGCTTTCTTT
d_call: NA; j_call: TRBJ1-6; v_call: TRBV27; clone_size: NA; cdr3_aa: CASSRYQGSNSPLHF; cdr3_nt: TGTGCCAGCAGCCGTTATCAGGGTAGTAATTCACCCCTCCACTTT
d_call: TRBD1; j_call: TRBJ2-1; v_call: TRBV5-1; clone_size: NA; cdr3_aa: CASRPGTGSYNEQFF; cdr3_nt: TGCGCCAGCAGGCCCGGGACAGGGTCCTACAATGAGCAGTTCTTC
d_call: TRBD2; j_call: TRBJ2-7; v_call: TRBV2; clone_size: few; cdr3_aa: CASVRGGSYEQYF; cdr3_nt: TGTGCCAGCGTGCGGGGGGGCTCCTACGAGCAGTACTTC
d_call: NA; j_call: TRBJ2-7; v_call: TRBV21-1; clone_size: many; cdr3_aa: CASSKRRQKTYEQYF; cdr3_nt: TGTGCCAGCAGCAAAAGGAGACAGAAAACCTACGAGCAGTACTTC
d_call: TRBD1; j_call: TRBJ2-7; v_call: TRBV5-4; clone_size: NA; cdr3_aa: CASSLAGTDLEQYF; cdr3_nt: TGTGCCAGCAGCTTAGCCGGGACAGACCTCGAGCAGTACTTC
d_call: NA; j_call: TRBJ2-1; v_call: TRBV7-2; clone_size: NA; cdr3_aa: CASSPPGGPGAYNEQFF; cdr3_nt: TGTGCCAGCAGCCCTCCCGGGGGGCCTGGGGCCTACAATGAGCAGTTCTTC
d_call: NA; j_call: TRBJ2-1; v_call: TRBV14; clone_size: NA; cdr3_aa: CASSRKWGVRNDEQFF; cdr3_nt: TGTGCCAGCAGCCGAAAATGGGGAGTTCGGAACGATGAGCAGTTCTTC
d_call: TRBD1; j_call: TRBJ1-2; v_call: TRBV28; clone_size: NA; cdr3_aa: CASSLEGTGSRYTF; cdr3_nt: TGTGCCAGCAGTTTAGAAGGGACAGGGTCGCGCTACACCTTC
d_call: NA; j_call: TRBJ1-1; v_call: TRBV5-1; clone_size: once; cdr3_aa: CASSRDWPGDTEAFF; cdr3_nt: TGCGCCAGCAGCCGAGACTGGCCGGGGGACACTGAAGCTTTCTTT
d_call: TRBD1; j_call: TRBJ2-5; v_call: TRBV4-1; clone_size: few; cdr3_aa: CASSPETGSGETQYF; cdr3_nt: TGCGCCAGCAGCCCCGAGACAGGGTCGGGGGAGACCCAGTACTTC
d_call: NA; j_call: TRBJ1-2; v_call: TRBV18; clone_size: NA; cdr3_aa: CASSGLNYGYTF; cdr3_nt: TGTGCCAGCTCAGGACTAAACTATGGCTACACCTTC
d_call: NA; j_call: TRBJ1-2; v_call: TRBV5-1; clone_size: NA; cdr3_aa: CASSLGNGYTF; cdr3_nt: TGCGCCAGCAGCTTGGGTAATGGCTACACCTTC
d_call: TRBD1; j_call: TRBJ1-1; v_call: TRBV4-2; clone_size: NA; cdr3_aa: CASSPLGTASTEAFF; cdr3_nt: TGTGCCAGCAGCCCCCTCGGGACAGCAAGCACTGAAGCTTTCTTT
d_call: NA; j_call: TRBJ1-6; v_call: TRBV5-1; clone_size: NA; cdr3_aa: CASSPGVGSQSPLHF; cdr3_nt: TGCGCCAGCAGCCCCGGGGTGGGTTCGCAGTCACCCCTCCACTTT
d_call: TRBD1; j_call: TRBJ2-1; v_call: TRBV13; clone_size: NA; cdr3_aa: CASSLPRQGPYNEQFF; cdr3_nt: TGTGCCAGCAGCTTACCCAGACAGGGACCCTACAATGAGCAGTTCTTC
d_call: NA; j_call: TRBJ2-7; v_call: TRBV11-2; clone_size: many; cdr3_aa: CASSSPRGASAHYEQYF; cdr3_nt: TGTGCCAGCAGCTCTCCCCGGGGGGCCTCAGCCCATTACGAGCAGTACTTC
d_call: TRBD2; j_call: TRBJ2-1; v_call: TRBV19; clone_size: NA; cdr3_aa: CASSQVAGVAYNEQFF; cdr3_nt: TGTGCCAGTAGTCAAGTAGCGGGAGTTGCCTACAATGAGCAGTTCTTC
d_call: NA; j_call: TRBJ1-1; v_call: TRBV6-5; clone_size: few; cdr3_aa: CASTGASTEAFF; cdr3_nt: TGTGCCAGCACCGGTGCGAGCACTGAAGCTTTCTTT
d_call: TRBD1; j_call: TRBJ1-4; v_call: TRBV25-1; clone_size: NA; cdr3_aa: CASSDGQGGIGEKLFF; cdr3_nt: TGTGCCAGCAGTGATGGACAGGGGGGGATCGGCGAAAAACTGTTTTTT
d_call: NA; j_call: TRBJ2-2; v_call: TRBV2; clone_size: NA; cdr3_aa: CASTIKAGRALNTGELFF; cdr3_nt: TGTGCCAGCACCATAAAAGCCGGCAGGGCATTGAACACCGGGGAGCTGTTTTTT
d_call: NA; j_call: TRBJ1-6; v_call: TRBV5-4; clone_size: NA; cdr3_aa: CASSPSQGYNSPLHF; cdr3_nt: TGTGCCAGCAGCCCCTCACAGGGCTATAATTCACCCCTCCACTTT
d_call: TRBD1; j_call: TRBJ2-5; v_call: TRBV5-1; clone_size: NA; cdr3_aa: CASSPGTGRETQYF; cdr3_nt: TGCGCCAGCAGCCCGGGGACAGGGAGAGAGACCCAGTACTTC